This T cell receptor (beta chain) was sequenced in a study of shared clonotypes between healthy human individuals. Whole-study results and caveats: Sequencing of the sorted subsets was shown by rarefaction to be incomplete despite large depth.

Comment on this clone: No antigen is known for it.

Naive CD8 cells were CD45RO-negative, positively selected for CCR7, excluding terminally differentiated effector memory CD45RA+ cells. None of the donors, who were healthy HIV-negative adults, had recently had acute infections or vaccinations. Nashville, Tennessee was home to all donors, who were Caucasian adults. CDR1 and CDR2 from the germline V gene are SGHDT and YYEEEE. CDR3 length: 15 residues. Trimming took 5 bases from V and 0 from J, leaving 12 bases between them. Produced via immunoSEQ multiplex PCR; TCRdb's table is partial and in-frame only. This table holds around 2.1 million clones, about 92% found once.

This TCR came from a man between 18 and 29 years old in good health. Some clones in this sample may be carry-over from other donors' samples. The chain couples TRBV5-6 to TRBJ2-1; the D is unclear. The sequenced sample consisted of naive CD8+ T cells from PBMCs. CDR3 nucleotide sequence: TGTGCCAGCAGACCGGGCTCCGCCTCCTACAATGAGCAGTTCTTC. This sequence encodes CASRPGSASYNEQFF.